The subject of this entry is one T cell receptor beta chain. The data were obtained in a study of T cells in narcolepsy. The repertoire was sequenced with immunoSEQ multiplex PCR; TCRdb's copy has only in-frame clones and lacks some. The sample contains over 40,000 clones, 88% of which appear only once. Trimming left V 1 base short and J 6 bases short, with 5 bases between. CDR1 and CDR2 (germline): SEHNR, FQNEAQ (reference sequence). This CDR3 has 12 amino acids. Material: CD45RA- memory CD4+ T cells from PBMCs. V usage is TRBV7-9 and J usage is TRBJ2-3, with D uncertain. This TCR came from a human donor with narcolepsy. CDR3 DNA: TGTGCCAGCAGCTTAGAACCTGATACGCAGTATTTT. The encoded protein is CASSLEPDTQYF. Full variable domain (missing parts from reference TRBV7-9 and TRBJ2-3): DTGVSQNPRHKITKRGQNVTFRCDPISEHNRLYWYRQTLGQGPEFLTYFQNEAQLEKSRLLSDRFSAERPKGSFSTLEIQRTEQGDSAMYLCASSLEPDTQYFGPGTRLTVL.